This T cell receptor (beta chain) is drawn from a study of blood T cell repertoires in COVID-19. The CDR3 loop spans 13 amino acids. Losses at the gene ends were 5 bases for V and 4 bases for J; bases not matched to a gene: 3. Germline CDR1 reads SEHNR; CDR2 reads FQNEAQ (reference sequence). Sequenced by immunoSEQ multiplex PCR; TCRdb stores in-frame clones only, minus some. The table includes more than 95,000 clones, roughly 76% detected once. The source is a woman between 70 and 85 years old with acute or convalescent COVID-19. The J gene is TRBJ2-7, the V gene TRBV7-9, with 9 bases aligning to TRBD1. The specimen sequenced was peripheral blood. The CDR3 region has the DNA TGTGCCAGCAGCGGGACAGGGTCTTACGAGCAGTACTTC. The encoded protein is CASSGTGSYEQYF. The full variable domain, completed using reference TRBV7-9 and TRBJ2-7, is DTGVSQNPRHKITKRGQNVTFRCDPISEHNRLYWYRQTLGQGPEFLTYFQNEAQLEKSRLLSDRFSAERPKGSFSTLEIQRTEQGDSAMYLCASSGTGSYEQYFGPGTRLTVT.